The source of this TCR beta chain is a study of technical replicates of blood from four donors. Trimming left V 2 bases short and J 1 base short, with 8 bases between. The CDR3 spans 14 residues. From germline, CDR1 is SGHAT and CDR2 FQNNGV. Sequencing used immunoSEQ multiplex PCR; TCRdb keeps in-frame clones, though not all of them. The data contain tens of thousands of clones, around 90% of them singletons. The TCR was taken from a human donor in good health. What was sequenced was T cells isolated from PBMCs. This sequence joins TRBV11-2 and TRBJ1-1, with D maybe TRBD1 (5 bases). The CDR3 sequence is CASSLLGGNTEAFF. CDR3 nucleotide sequence: TGTGCCAGCAGCTTATTGGGGGGGAACACTGAAGCTTTCTTT.